This T cell receptor beta chain was captured by sequencing in a study of T cell clonotyping in hematopoietic cell transplantation. General observations from the study: After transplant, recipient diversity fell while pathologically expanded clonotypes grew through day 180.

Profiled with immunoSEQ multiplex PCR; TCRdb holds only in-frame clones, not every one. In the table there are around 14,000 clones, around 94% of which are singletons. Notes on this clone: The antigen is undetermined.

The source is a male patient in his sixties or seventies who had an allogeneic stem cell transplant from an unrelated donor, so the T cells may come from the graft donor. Some clones in this sample may be carry-over from other donors' samples. Sequenced material: PBMCs, taken 30 days after allogeneic stem cell transplant.

Here the CDR3 reads CASSLQGQGANTEAFF. The CDR3 DNA is TGTGCCAGCAGCTTGCAGGGACAGGGGGCGAACACTGAAGCTTTCTTT. The chain combines TRBV5-4 with TRBJ1-1, with TRBD1 identical over 12 bases. Germline V CDR1 and CDR2: SGHNT, YYREEE (reference sequence). Trimming took 1 base from V and 1 from J; bases not matched to a gene: 2. This CDR3 has 16 amino acids.